The 17 T cell receptor beta chains listed next were all sequenced from one sample in a study of cytomegalovirus exposure and HLA in healthy donors. PCR primers comprised 60 Vbeta and 13 Jbeta primers. TCRdb's table, derived via immunoSEQ multiplex PCR, lists solely in-frame clones and lacks some. The table has about 97,000 clones, roughly three quarters seen once. Sequencing input: PBMCs. The receptor source for this set is a man aged 40-49 years in good health and CMV-seronegative.

This chain connects TRBV5-8 to TRBJ2-5; D is undetermined. The CDR3 spans 14 residues. Trimming removed 1 base at V and 2 bases at J, with 9 bases between. CDR1 is SGHTS and CDR2 is YDEGEE in the germline V gene. CDR3 loop: CASSLNSPQETQYF. The CDR3 DNA is TGTGCCAGCAGCTTGAATAGCCCGCAAGAGACCCAGTACTTC.

The chain uses TRBV7-9 and TRBJ2-1, with no clear D. The CDR3 contains 11 residues. CDR1 and CDR2 from the germline V gene are SEHNR and FQNEAQ (reference sequence). V was shortened by 0 bases and J by 8 bases, with 2 bases between the two germline ends. In nucleotides, the CDR3 is TGTGCCAGCAGCTTAGCCTATGAGCAGTTCTTC. Its translation: CASSLAYEQFF.

The CDR3 sequence: CASSLGLRGSPYEQYF. CDR3 sequence (DNA): TGTGCCAGCAGCTTAGGCCTCAGGGGAAGTCCCTACGAGCAGTACTTC. The V gene is TRBV13, the J gene TRBJ2-7; tentatively, D is TRBD1 (6 bases). The CDR3 runs to 16 residues. V lost 0 bases to trimming and J lost 2 bases, with 14 bases between them. Germline V gene sequence: CDR1 PRHDT, CDR2 FYEKMQ (reference sequence).

The rearrangement uses TRBV6-5 and TRBJ1-6; D is possibly TRBD1 (6 bases). V dropped 4 bases and J dropped 5 bases, with 9 bases sitting between them. This CDR3 contains 14 residues. Germline V gives CDR1 MNHEY, CDR2 SVGAGI. The CDR3: CASSLTGNNSPLHF. In DNA, the CDR3 is TGTGCCAGCAGTTTGACAGGAAATAATTCACCCCTCCACTTT.

In the case of this clone: Without the conserved terminal phenylalanine or tryptophan, this CDR3 likely stems from a read error. The DNA is omitted, as the CDR3 cannot be located on it reliably, and the CDR3 follows TCRdb's listing. This sequence joins TRBV27 and TRBJ1-2. The CDR3 length equals 8 residues, ends included. CDR1 is MNHEY and CDR2 is SMNVEV in the germline V gene (reference sequence). The CDR3 sequence: CASTTEVG.

The chain carries TRBV6-5 and TRBJ1-2; maybe TRBD1 (6 bases). Trimming removed 11 bases from V and 2 bases from J, with 15 bases in between. The CDR3 covers 13 residues. From germline, CDR1 is MNHEY and CDR2 SVGAGI. The CDR3 reads CACSPGANYGYTF. The CDR3, as DNA: TGTGCCTGTTCACCAGGGGCCAACTATGGCTACACCTTC.

V usage is TRBV5-1 and J usage is TRBJ2-7, with 7 bases lining up with TRBD1. With V trimmed by 1 base and J by 4 bases, 8 bases remained unmatched. Germline lookup yields CDR1 SGHRS and CDR2 YFSETQ. This CDR3 comprises 15 residues. The CDR3: CASSLSGQLQYEQYF. In DNA form, the CDR3 reads TGCGCCAGCAGCTTGTCGGGACAGTTACAATACGAGCAGTACTTC.

V usage is TRBV14 and J usage is TRBJ2-7; D might be TRBD1 (5 bases). The germline V gene has CDR1 SGHDN and CDR2 FVKESK. The CDR3 extends over 13 amino acids. Trimming took 2 bases from V and 3 from J, leaving 8 bases between them. CDR3 residues: CASSQRQYYEQYF. The CDR3 DNA reads TGTGCCAGCAGCCAACGACAGTACTACGAGCAGTACTTC.

This clone was counted only a few times. This sequence joins TRBV9 and TRBJ1-3; a possible D gene is TRBD1 (6 bases). Trimming shortened V by 4 bases and J by 0 bases, and 8 bases separated the two germline ends. CDR3 length: 14 amino acids. Germline CDR1 SGDLS, CDR2 YYNGEE. In nucleotides, the CDR3 is TGTGCCAGCAGCCCGACAGGCTCTGGAAACACCATATATTTT. As protein: CASSPTGSGNTIYF. The whole variable domain, remainder taken from reference TRBV9 and TRBJ1-3, is DSGVTQTPKHLITATGQRVTLRCSPRSGDLSVYWYQQSLDQGLQFLIQYYNGEERAKGNILERFSAQQFPDLHSELNLSSLELGDSALYFCASSPTGSGNTIYFGEGSWLTVV.

The rearrangement joins TRBV7-6 to TRBJ1-4; 7 nucleotides align to TRBD1. Germline CDR1 and CDR2: SGHVS and FNYEAQ. CDR3 length equals 14 residues. The ends lost 5 bases at V and 4 bases at J; junction bases unmatched: 4. The CDR3 DNA follows: TGTGCCAGCAGCCTGGGACAGTTTAATGAAAAACTGTTTTTT. Encoded protein: CASSLGQFNEKLFF.

A remark on this clone: At one end the junction does not follow the germline gene, possibly because of a read error. The rearrangement links TRBV7-9 to TRBJ1-4, with D tentatively TRBD1 (6 bases). The germline CDR1 and CDR2 sequences are SEHNR and FQNEAQ (reference sequence). The CDR3 totals 15 residues. CDR3 amino acids: CSSSYTGRDNEKLFF. The CDR3 DNA reads as TGTTCCAGCAGCTATACAGGGCGCGATAATGAAAAACTGTTTTTT.

The rearrangement joins TRBV9 to TRBJ2-3; D is undetermined. V was clipped by 4 bases and J by 5 bases, with 8 bases between them. CDR3 length equals 12 residues. Per the germline V gene, CDR1 is SGDLS and CDR2 is YYNGEE. In DNA form, the CDR3 reads TGTGCCAGCAGCCTAGGGCTAGATACGCAGTATTTT. Residues: CASSLGLDTQYF.

This sequence joins TRBV7-2 and TRBJ2-5; D possibly corresponds to TRBD1 (5 bases). The CDR3 has 18 amino acids. Germline V gene data show CDR1 as SGHTA and CDR2 as FQGNSA. The V and J ends lost 5 bases and 7 bases respectively, with 29 bases between them. Written as DNA, the CDR3 is TGTGCCAGCAGCCTCAACAAGGGATCCGCAGGGCAGACGGGGACCCAGTACTTC. Its translation: CASSLNKGSAGQTGTQYF.

This chain connects TRBV4-1 to TRBJ1-4, with 10 bases that match TRBD1. The CDR3 is made up of 14 amino acids. Germline lookup yields CDR1 MGHRA and CDR2 YSYEKL. J lost 7 bases, V lost 4 bases, and 3 bases had no gene match. The CDR3 is CASSLGQGGEKLFF. CDR3 nucleotide sequence: TGCGCCAGCAGCCTTGGACAGGGGGGTGAAAAACTGTTTTTT.

As regards this clone: Mismatch with germline at one junction end may stem from a read error. The V and J genes are TRBV7-8 and TRBJ2-1; 8 bases map to TRBD2. CDR3 length equals 13 residues. Germline CDR1 reads SGHVS; CDR2 reads FQNEAQ. CDR3 sequence reads: CASSLEPAGGQVF. The CDR3 DNA is TGTGCCAGCAGCTTAGAGCCCGCGGGGGGTCAGGTCTTC.

About this clone: Other DNA sequences in the sample encode the same CDR3. V is TRBV5-1 and J is TRBJ1-3; weak D call: TRBD1 (6 bases). The V gene lost 8 bases and the J gene lost 0 bases, with 15 bases spanning the gap. The germline gives CDR1 SGHRS, CDR2 YFSETQ. CDR3 length: 15 residues. CDR3 residues: CASSPGHNSGNTIYF. The CDR3 DNA is TGCGCCAGTAGCCCGGGACATAACTCTGGAAACACCATATATTTT.

The V call is TRBV5-1, the J call TRBJ2-1; D possibly corresponds to TRBD1 (6 bases). V gave up 0 bases and J gave up 3 bases, with 7 bases separating them. In germline, CDR1 is SGHRS, CDR2 YFSETQ. There are 14 residues in the CDR3. The CDR3 bases are TGCGCCAGCAGCTTGGGACAGGACTACAATGAGCAGTTCTTC. Translating gives CASSLGQDYNEQFF.